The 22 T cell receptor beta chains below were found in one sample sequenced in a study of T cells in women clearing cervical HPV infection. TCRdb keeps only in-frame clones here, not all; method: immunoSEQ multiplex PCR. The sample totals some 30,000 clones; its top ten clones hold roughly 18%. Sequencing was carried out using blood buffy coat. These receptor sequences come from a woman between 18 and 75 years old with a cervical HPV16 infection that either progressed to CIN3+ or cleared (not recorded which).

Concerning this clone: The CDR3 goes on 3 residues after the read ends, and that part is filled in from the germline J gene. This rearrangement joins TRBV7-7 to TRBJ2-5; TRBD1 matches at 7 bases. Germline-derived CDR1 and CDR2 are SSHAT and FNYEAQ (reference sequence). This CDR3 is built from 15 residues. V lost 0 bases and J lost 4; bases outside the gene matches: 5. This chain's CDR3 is CASSLAHRGRETQYF. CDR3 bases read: TGTGCCAGCAGCTTAGCTCACAGGGGACGAGAGACC.

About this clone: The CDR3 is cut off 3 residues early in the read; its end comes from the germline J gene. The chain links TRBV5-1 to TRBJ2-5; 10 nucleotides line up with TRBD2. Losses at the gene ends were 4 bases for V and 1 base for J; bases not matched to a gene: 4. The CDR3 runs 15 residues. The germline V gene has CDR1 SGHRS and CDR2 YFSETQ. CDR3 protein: CASSPRLAGQETQYF. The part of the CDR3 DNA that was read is TGCGCCAGCAGCCCCCGACTAGCGGGCCAAGAGACC.

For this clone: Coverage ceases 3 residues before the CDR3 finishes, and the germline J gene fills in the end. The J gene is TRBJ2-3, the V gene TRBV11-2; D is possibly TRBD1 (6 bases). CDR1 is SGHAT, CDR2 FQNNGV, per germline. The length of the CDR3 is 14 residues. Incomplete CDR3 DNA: TGTGCCAGCAGCGTCGGGACAACCGGCGAGACG. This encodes CASSVGTTGET. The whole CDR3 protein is CASSVGTTGETQYF. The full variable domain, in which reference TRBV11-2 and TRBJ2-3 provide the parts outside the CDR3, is EAGVAQSPRYKIIEKRQSVAFWCNPISGHATLYWYQQILGQGPKLLIQFQNNGVVDDSQLPKDRFSAERLKGVDSTLKIQPAKLEDSAVYLCASSVGTTGETQYFGPGTRLTVL.

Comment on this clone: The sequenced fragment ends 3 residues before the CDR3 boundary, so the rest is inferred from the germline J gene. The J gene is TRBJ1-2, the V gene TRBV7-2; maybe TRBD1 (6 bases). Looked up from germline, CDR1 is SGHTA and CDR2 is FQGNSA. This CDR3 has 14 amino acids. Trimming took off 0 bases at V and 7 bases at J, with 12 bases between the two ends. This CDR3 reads CASSLAKGGGGYTF. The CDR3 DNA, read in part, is TGTGCCAGCAGCTTAGCTAAGGGGGGGGGTGGC.

The DNA read from the CDR3 is TGTGCCAGCAGCTTGGGCCGTGGGAACACTGAA. It specifies CASSLGRGNTE. The entire CDR3 reads CASSLGRGNTEAFF. The J gene is TRBJ1-1, the V gene TRBV7-2; no clear D gene. The CDR3 end lies 3 residues beyond the end of the read and is filled in from the germline J gene. Germline assignment: CDR1 SGHTA and CDR2 FQGNSA. V lost 3 bases, J lost 1 base, and 9 bases lay in between. This CDR3 comprises 14 residues.

The sequenced part of the CDR3 DNA is TGTGCCAGCAAAGAGGGCAATCAGCCC. The encoded protein is CASKEGNQP. The entire CDR3 protein reads CASKEGNQPQHF. V gene TRBV12-3 or TRBV12-4 combines with J gene TRBJ1-5; D remains ambiguous. The read halts 3 residues ahead of the CDR3 end, with the missing end drawn from the germline J gene. V lost 7 bases to trimming and J lost 2 bases, with 6 bases between them. The CDR3 loop spans 12 amino acids.

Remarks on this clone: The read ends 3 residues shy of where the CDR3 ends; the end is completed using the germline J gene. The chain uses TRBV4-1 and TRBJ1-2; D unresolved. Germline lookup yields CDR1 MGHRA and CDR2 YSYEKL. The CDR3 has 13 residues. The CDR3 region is CASSQEKRGGYTF. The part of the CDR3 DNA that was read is TGCGCCAGCAGCCAAGAGAAGAGAGGGGGC.

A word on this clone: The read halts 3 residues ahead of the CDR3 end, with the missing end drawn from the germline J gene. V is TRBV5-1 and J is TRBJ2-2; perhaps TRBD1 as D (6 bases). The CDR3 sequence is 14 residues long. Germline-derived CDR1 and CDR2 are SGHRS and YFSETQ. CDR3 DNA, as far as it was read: TGCGCCAGCAATAGTGGACAGCCTAATGAAAAG. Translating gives CASNSGQPNEK. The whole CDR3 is CASNSGQPNEKLFF.

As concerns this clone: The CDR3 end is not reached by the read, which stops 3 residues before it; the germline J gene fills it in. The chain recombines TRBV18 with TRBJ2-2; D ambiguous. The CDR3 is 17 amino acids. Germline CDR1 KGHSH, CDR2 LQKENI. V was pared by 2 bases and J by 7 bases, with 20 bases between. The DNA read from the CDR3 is TGTGCCAGCTCACCATCCGTGGGCAGGCCGGTAGGCGGGGAG. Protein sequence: CASSPSVGRPVGGE. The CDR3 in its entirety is CASSPSVGRPVGGELFF.

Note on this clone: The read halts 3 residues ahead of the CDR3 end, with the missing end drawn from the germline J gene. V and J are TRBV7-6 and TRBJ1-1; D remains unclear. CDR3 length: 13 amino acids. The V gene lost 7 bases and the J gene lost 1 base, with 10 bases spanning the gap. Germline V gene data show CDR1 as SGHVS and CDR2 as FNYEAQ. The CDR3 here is CASTRTENTEAFF. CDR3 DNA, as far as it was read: TGTGCCAGCACCCGCACAGAGAACACTGAA. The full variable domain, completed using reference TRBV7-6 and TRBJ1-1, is GAGVSQSPRYKVTKRGQDVALRCDPISGHVSLYWYRQALGQGPEFLTYFNYEAQQDKSGLPNDRFSAERPEGSISTLTIQRTEQRDSAMYRCASTRTENTEAFFGQGTRLTVV.

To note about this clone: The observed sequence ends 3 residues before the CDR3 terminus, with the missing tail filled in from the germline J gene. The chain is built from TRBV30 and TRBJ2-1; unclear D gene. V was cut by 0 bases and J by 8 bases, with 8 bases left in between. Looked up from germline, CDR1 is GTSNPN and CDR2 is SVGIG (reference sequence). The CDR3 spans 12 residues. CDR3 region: CAWSVLGYEQFF. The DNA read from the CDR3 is TGTGCCTGGAGTGTATTGGGCTATGAG. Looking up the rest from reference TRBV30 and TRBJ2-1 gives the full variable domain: SQTIHQWPATLVQPVGSPLSLECTVEGTSNPNLYWYRQAAGRGLQLLFYSVGIGQISSEVPQNLSASRPQDRQFILSSKKLLLSDSGFYLCAWSVLGYEQFFGPGTRLTVL.

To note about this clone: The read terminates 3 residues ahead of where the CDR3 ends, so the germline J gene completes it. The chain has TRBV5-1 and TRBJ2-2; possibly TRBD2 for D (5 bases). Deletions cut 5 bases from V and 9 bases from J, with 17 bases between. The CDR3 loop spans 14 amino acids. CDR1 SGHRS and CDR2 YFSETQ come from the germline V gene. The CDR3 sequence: CASSYLTSSRELFF. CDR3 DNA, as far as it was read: TGCGCCAGCAGTTACCTAACTAGTTCCAGGGAG.

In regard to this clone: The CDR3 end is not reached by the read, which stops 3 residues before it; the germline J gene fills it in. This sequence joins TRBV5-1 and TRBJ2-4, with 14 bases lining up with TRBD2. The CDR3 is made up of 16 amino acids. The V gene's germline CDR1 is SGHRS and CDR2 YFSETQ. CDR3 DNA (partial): TGCGCCAGCAGCCCGGGACTAGCGGGGGAAAAAGAGACT. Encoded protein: CASSPGLAGEKET. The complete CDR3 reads CASSPGLAGEKETQYF.

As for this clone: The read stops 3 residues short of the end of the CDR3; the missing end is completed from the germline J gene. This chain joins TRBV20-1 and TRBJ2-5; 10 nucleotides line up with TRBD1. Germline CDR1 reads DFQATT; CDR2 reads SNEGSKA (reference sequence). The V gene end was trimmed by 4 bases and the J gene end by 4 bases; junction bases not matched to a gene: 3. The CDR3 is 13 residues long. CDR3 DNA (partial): TGCAGTGCTACCGGACAGGGGGTAGAGACC. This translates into CSATGQGVET. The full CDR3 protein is CSATGQGVETQYF.

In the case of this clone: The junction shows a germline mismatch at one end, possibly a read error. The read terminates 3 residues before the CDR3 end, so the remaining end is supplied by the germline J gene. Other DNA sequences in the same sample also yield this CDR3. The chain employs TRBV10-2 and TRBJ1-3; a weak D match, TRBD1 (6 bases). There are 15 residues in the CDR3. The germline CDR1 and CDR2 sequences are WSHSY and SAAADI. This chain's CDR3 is CASARRGGAGNTIYF. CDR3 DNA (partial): TGCGCCAGCGCACGCCGCGGGGGGGCTGGAAACACG.

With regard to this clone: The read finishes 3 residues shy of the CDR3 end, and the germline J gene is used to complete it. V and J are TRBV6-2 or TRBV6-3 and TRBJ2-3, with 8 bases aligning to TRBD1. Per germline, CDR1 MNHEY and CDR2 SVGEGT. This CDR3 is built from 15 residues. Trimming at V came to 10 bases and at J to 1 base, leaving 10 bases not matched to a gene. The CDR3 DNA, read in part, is TGTGCCACCCGCTCCGGGACAGGAGGCACAGATACG. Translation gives CATRSGTGGTDT. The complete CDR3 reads CATRSGTGGTDTQYF.

CDR3 DNA, as far as it was read: TGTGCCAGCAGTTTATATGGCAGCTCTGGAAACACC. This codes for CASSLYGSSGNT. The whole CDR3 region reads CASSLYGSSGNTIYF. V and J are TRBV12-3 or TRBV12-4 and TRBJ1-3; D ambiguous. The read is 3 residues too short to cover the CDR3 end, so that end is filled in from the germline J gene. The CDR3 runs to 15 residues. Trimming pared 2 bases from V and 0 bases from J, leaving 8 bases between.

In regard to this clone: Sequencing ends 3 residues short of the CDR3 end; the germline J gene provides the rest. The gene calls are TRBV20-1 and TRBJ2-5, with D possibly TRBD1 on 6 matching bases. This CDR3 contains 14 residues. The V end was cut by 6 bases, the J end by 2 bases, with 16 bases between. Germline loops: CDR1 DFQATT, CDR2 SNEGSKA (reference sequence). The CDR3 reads CSAAEVDSQETQYF. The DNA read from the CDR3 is TGCAGTGCCGCGGAGGTGGACAGTCAAGAGACC.

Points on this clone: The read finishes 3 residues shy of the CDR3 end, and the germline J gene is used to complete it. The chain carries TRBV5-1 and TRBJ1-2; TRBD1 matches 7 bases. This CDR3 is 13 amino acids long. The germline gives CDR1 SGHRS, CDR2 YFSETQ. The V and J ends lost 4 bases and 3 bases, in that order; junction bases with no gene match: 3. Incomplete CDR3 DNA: TGCGCCAGCAGCCGCGACAGGGACTATGGC. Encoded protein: CASSRDRDYG. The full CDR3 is CASSRDRDYGYTF.

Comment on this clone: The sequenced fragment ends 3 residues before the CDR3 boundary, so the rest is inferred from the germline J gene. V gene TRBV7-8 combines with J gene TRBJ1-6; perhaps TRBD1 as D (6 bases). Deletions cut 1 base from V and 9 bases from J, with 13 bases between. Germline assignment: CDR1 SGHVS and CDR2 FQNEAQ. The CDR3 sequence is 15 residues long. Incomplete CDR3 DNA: TGTGCCAGCAGCTTAGAACCAGGGGTGGGTTCACCC. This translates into CASSLEPGVGSP. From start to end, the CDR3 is CASSLEPGVGSPLHF.

CDR3 sequence: CASGTGVSYEQYF. CDR3 bases read: TGTGCCAGCGGGACAGGGGTATCCTACGAG. The chain carries TRBV2 and TRBJ2-7; TRBD1 matches 10 bases. The read ends 3 residues early relative to the CDR3; the germline J gene fills the gap. The CDR3 consists of 13 residues. Per germline, CDR1 SNHLY and CDR2 FYNNEI. V trimming: 8 bases; J trimming: 1 base; junction bases outside the gene matches: 2.

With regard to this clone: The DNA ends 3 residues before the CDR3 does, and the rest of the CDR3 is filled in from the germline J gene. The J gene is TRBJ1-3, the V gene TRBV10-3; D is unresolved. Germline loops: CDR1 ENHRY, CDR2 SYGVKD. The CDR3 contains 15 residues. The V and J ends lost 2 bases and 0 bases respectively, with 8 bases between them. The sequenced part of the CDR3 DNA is TGTGCCATCAGTGAGGCACCGCGCTCTGGAAACACC. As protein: CAISEAPRSGNT. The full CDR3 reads CAISEAPRSGNTIYF.